What follows describes a single T cell receptor (beta chain). Its specificity is not known. Per germline, CDR1 MGHRA and CDR2 YSYEKL. Trimming cost V 3 bases and J 6 bases, with 15 bases left between them. This CDR3 spans 14 amino acids. The sample is drawn from a study of T cell responses to AZD1222 COVID-19 vaccine. Study background: Pooling covered second doses at about 4 or about 12 weeks.

The method was immunoSEQ multiplex PCR; TCRdb's version includes in-frame clones alone and lacks a portion of them. Of tens of thousands of clones detected, 90% appear once; the ten largest clones hold more than 5%. Overall study findings and caveats: Clonal diversity was possibly underestimated, and the donors were mostly white British, with more females. Of spike-specific TCRs, nearly half reportedly target regions left unmutated in variants. Baseline antibody screening turned up just six or seven seropositive AZD1222 recipients.

The material was peripheral blood, obtained on day 0 of AZD1222 vaccination. The chain recombines TRBV4-1 with TRBJ2-7, with no clear D. The source is an adult in good health. The CDR3 spells CASSHDPTSGEQYF. CDR3 nucleotide sequence: TGCGCCAGCAGCCACGACCCAACATCGGGCGAGCAGTACTTC.